The 8 T cell receptor beta chains given below trace back to one sample, sequenced in a study of T cell changes during pregnancy in multiple sclerosis. Using immunoSEQ multiplex PCR, the repertoire was profiled, and TCRdb retains in-frame clones only, with some absent. Of tens of thousands of clones in the sample, around 94% were seen once. Sequences were derived from peripheral blood, sampled in the third trimester of pregnancy. The receptors were gathered from a female donor with multiple sclerosis, enrolled in a pregnancy study.

The gene calls are TRBV13 and TRBJ2-1; unclear D gene. This CDR3 is 14 amino acids long. The germline gives CDR1 PRHDT, CDR2 FYEKMQ (reference sequence). Trimming took off 0 bases at V and 2 bases at J, with 5 bases between the two ends. Here the CDR3 DNA reads TGTGCCAGCAGCTTAGGGCTAACCTACAATGAGCAGTTCTTC. Amino acids: CASSLGLTYNEQFF. The full variable domain, rest sourced from reference TRBV13 and TRBJ2-1, is AAGVIQSPRHLIKEKRETATLKCYPIPRHDTVYWYQQGPGQDPQFLISFYEKMQSDKGSIPDRFSAQQFSDYHSELNMSSLELGDSALYFCASSLGLTYNEQFFGPGTRLTVL.

This chain connects TRBV18 to TRBJ2-3; the match to TRBD1 covers 7 bases. The CDR3 is 14 amino acids. J gave up 4 bases and V 3 bases, and 4 bases lay outside the gene matches. CDR1 KGHSH and CDR2 LQKENI come from the germline V gene. The CDR3 coding sequence is TGTGCCAGCTCACCGACAGGGTTCCCAGATACGCAGTATTTT. Protein sequence: CASSPTGFPDTQYF.

The chain couples TRBV5-1 to TRBJ2-3; D may be TRBD1 (6 bases). The CDR3 is 17 amino acids. Germline assignment: CDR1 SGHRS and CDR2 YFSETQ. V lost 1 base and J 0 bases, leaving 15 bases between the germline ends. The CDR3: CASSLTGTRLSTDTQYF. The CDR3 coding sequence is TGCGCCAGCAGCTTGACCGGGACACGCCTAAGCACAGATACGCAGTATTTT.

This clone appeared once. The CDR3 DNA reads as TGTGCCAGTAGTATCCACGAGACAGGAGCCTTATACTTC. This translates into CASSIHETGALYF. The gene calls are TRBV19 and TRBJ2-7; tentatively, D is TRBD1 (6 bases). The V and J ends lost 3 bases and 13 bases respectively, with 19 bases between them. The CDR3 covers 13 residues. Looked up from germline, CDR1 is LNHDA and CDR2 is SQIVND (reference sequence).

This clone was observed once. The chain links TRBV30 to TRBJ1-4, with D possibly being TRBD1 (5 bases). V shed 0 bases and J shed 0 bases, with 11 bases lying between them. Germline CDR1 reads GTSNPN; CDR2 reads SVGIG (reference sequence). The CDR3 covers 16 residues. CDR3 loop: CAWSVWGTATNEKLFF. The CDR3 nucleotides are TGTGCCTGGAGTGTATGGGGCACCGCAACTAATGAAAAACTGTTTTTT. The full variable domain, its missing parts supplied by reference TRBV30 and TRBJ1-4, is SQTIHQWPATLVQPVGSPLSLECTVEGTSNPNLYWYRQAAGRGLQLLFYSVGIGQISSEVPQNLSASRPQDRQFILSSKKLLLSDSGFYLCAWSVWGTATNEKLFFGSGTQLSVL.

The chain links TRBV5-4 to TRBJ1-2; TRBD1 agrees at 9 bases. With 6 bases clipped from V and 2 bases from J, the junction kept 8 bases outside the gene matches. Germline V gives CDR1 SGHNT, CDR2 YYREEE (reference sequence). This CDR3 spans 15 amino acids. CDR3 loop: CASTVGQGTNYGYTF. The CDR3 DNA reads TGTGCCAGCACCGTCGGACAGGGGACCAACTATGGCTACACCTTC.

The chain uses TRBV9 and TRBJ2-3; 11 bases match TRBD1. The V and J ends lost 7 bases and 5 bases, in that order; junction bases with no gene match: 3. Germline loops: CDR1 SGDLS, CDR2 YYNGEE. This CDR3 has 13 residues. DNA of the CDR3: TGTGCCAGCGGACAGGGGGCGGGAGATACGCAGTATTTT. It yields the protein CASGQGAGDTQYF.

The chain is built from TRBV2 and TRBJ2-1; 10 nucleotides agree with TRBD2. The CDR3 has 18 amino acids. Germline V gene data show CDR1 as SNHLY and CDR2 as FYNNEI. V trimming: 4 bases; J trimming: 2 bases; junction bases outside the gene matches: 11. The DNA of the CDR3 is TGTGCCAGCAGTGGGTCTGTAGCGGGAGGACCAGCCTACAATGAGCAGTTCTTC. As protein: CASSGSVAGGPAYNEQFF.